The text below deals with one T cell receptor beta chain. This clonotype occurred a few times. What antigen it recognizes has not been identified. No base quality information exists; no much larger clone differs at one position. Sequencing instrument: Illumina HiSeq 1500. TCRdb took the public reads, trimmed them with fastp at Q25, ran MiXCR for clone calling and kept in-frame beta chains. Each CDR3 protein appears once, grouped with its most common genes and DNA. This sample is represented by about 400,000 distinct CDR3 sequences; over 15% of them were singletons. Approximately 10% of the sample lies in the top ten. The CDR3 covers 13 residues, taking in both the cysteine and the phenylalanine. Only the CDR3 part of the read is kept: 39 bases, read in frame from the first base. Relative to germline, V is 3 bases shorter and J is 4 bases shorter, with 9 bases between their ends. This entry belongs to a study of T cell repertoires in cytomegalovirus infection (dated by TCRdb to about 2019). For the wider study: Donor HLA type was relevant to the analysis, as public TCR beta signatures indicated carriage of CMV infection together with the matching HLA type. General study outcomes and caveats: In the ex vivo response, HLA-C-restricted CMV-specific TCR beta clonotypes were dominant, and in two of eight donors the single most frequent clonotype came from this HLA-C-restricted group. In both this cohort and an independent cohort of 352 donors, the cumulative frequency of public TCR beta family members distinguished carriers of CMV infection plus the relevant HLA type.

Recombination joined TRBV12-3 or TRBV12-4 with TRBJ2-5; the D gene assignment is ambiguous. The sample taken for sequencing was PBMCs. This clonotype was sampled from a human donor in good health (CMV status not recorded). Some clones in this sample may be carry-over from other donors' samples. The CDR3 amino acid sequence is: CASSFGWGETQYF. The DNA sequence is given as TGTGCCAGCAGTTTCGGTTGGGGAGAGACCCAGTACTTC.